Below are 7 T cell receptor beta chains sequenced from a single sample in a study of human T cells and chemical hapten exposure. Sample time point: patch test 1, 2 weeks after DPC sensitization. Treatment defined: therapeutic diphenylcyclopropenone sensitization with weekly scalp DPC. TCRdb called the RACE reads again in MiXCR, with one record for every CDR3 protein. The sample consists of 95,000 to 150,000 distinct CDR3 sequences, roughly 13% of them appearing once. This specimen was whole blood, taken in connection with sensitization to the hapten diphenylcyclopropenone (DPC). The receptors were sampled from a man younger than 35 with alopecia areata. Some clones in this sample may be carry-over from other donors' samples.

V is TRBV14 and J is TRBJ2-1; D is unresolved. The CDR3 is 15 amino acids. The germline gives CDR1 SGHDN, CDR2 FVKESK. V was pared by 1 base and J by 2 bases, with 9 bases between. This CDR3 is CASSQGRPTYNEQFF. The CDR3 nucleotides read TGTGCCAGCAGCCAAGGGCGACCCACCTACAATGAGCAGTTCTTC.

The chain couples TRBV2 to TRBJ2-7, with 7 bases lining up with TRBD1. From germline, CDR1 is SNHLY and CDR2 FYNNEI. Trimming at V came to 6 bases and at J to 0 bases, leaving 5 bases not matched to a gene. The CDR3 runs to 14 residues. The CDR3 nucleotides are TGTGCCAGCAGGAGACAGGGTCCCTCCTACGAGCAGTACGTC. Amino acids: CASRRQGPSYEQYV.

Here the CDR3 reads CASSNRAPYGYTF. The CDR3 DNA follows: TGTGCCAGTAGCAACCGGGCCCCCTATGGCTACACCTTC. J is TRBJ1-2 and V is TRBV19; D ambiguous. V lost 6 bases and J lost 4, with 12 bases in between. The germline V gene encodes CDR1 LNHDA and CDR2 SQIVND (reference sequence). The CDR3 is 13 residues long.

At least ten counts were recorded for this clonotype. Germline is not matched at one junction end, which may reflect a read error. The J gene is TRBJ2-4, the V gene TRBV7-3; 8 bases align to TRBD1. Germline V gene data show CDR1 as SGHTA and CDR2 as FQGTGA. The CDR3 totals 15 residues. The CDR3 loop reads CASSLTGPGTGSKYF. For the CDR3, the DNA is TGTGCCAGCAGCCTAACAGGTCCCGGGACAGGTTCCAAGTACTTC.

The chain uses TRBV7-7 and TRBJ2-5; no firm D call. V lost 0 bases and J 6 bases, leaving 11 bases between the germline ends. The CDR3 has 14 residues. In germline, CDR1 is SSHAT, CDR2 FNYEAQ (reference sequence). Here the CDR3 reads CASSLAGTLKTQYF. CDR3 sequence (DNA): TGTGCCAGCAGCTTAGCCGGAACTTTAAAGACCCAGTACTTC.

The chain links TRBV5-5 to TRBJ2-2; D is undetermined. Germline V gene data show CDR1 as SGHKS and CDR2 as YYEKEE (reference sequence). V was shortened by 7 bases and J by 5 bases, with 6 bases between the two germline ends. The length of the CDR3 is 11 residues. CDR3 protein: CASGPTGELFF. The DNA for the CDR3 is TGTGCCAGCGGTCCAACCGGGGAGCTGTTTTTT.

The sample holds a few counts of this clonotype. The rearrangement joins TRBV7-9 to TRBJ2-7; D tentatively reads TRBD1 or TRBD2 (5 bases each). Germline CDR1 reads SEHNR; CDR2 reads FQNEAQ (reference sequence). V was shortened by 5 bases and J by 5 bases, with 10 bases between the two germline ends. This CDR3 contains 12 residues. The CDR3 sequence is CASSLRGHEQYV. CDR3 nucleotides: TGTGCCAGCAGCCTCCGGGGCCACGAGCAGTACGTC.